Shown below are 30 T cell receptor beta chains from a single sample sequenced in a study of T cell repertoires in cytomegalovirus infection. TCRdb independently ran MiXCR on the reads; one entry per CDR3 protein. The table shows some 170,000 distinct CDR3 sequences, with 15% to 20% occurring only once. Sequencing used CD8+ T cells from PBMCs. Source of these receptors: a human donor in good health (CMV status not recorded). Some clones in this sample may be carry-over from other donors' samples.

A few counts support this clonotype. The chain has TRBV12-3 or TRBV12-4 and TRBJ1-1; D gene uncertain. Trimming removed 5 bases from V and 1 base from J, with 11 bases in between. The CDR3 contains 14 residues. This CDR3 is CASSLLEGNTEAFF. CDR3 sequence (DNA): TGTGCCAGCAGTCTACTAGAGGGGAACACTGAAGCTTTCTTT.

Only a few counts were recorded for this clonotype. This chain uses TRBV28 with TRBJ2-5; D is uncertain. V dropped 5 bases and J dropped 7 bases, with 20 bases sitting between them. Germline loops: CDR1 MDHEN, CDR2 SYDVKM. This CDR3 has 15 amino acids. CDR3 nucleotides: TGTGCCAGCAGTCAATTAAGGGCCAGCTCCCCGACCCAGTACTTC. It yields the protein CASSQLRASSPTQYF.

CDR3 sequence (DNA): TGTGCTAGTGGTCCGGGGACAGTTGAAGCTTTCTTT. This encodes CASGPGTVEAFF. V is TRBV12-5 and J is TRBJ1-1, with TRBD1 matching 7 bases. V lost 5 bases to trimming and J lost 7 bases; unmatched junction nucleotides: 4. CDR3 length equals 12 residues. The germline V gene has CDR1 LGHNT and CDR2 FRNRAP.

This clonotype was picked up a small number of times. CDR3 coding DNA: TGCAGCGTTGAAGCGATAGGGGGGACAGATACGCAGTATTTT. This encodes CSVEAIGGTDTQYF. This rearrangement joins TRBV29-1 to TRBJ2-3; the D gene could be TRBD1 or TRBD2 (6 bases each). Trimming removed 1 base at V and 3 bases at J, with 11 bases between. Germline CDR1 SQVTM, CDR2 ANQGSEA. The CDR3 contains 14 residues.

This clonotype has just one count. The chain employs TRBV7-6 and TRBJ2-1; 7 nucleotides agree with TRBD1. The CDR3 runs to 15 residues. Per the germline V gene, CDR1 is SGHVS and CDR2 is FNYEAQ. Losses at the gene ends were 4 bases for V and 0 bases for J; bases not matched to a gene: 3. CDR3 nucleotides: TGTGCCAGCAGCTATGGGACAGACTCCTACAATGAGCAGTTCTTC. Translating it yields CASSYGTDSYNEQFF.

This chain links TRBV20-1 with TRBJ1-1, with unresolved D. Per the germline V gene, CDR1 is DFQATT and CDR2 is SNEGSKA (reference sequence). Trimming took off 4 bases at V and 3 bases at J, with 9 bases between the two ends. The CDR3 contains 12 residues. The CDR3 coding sequence is TGCAGTGCTAAATTCTTTGACACTGAAGCTTTCTTT. This gives the protein CSAKFFDTEAFF.

This clonotype has at least ten counts. Germline and junction disagree at one end, which may indicate a read error. The V and J genes are TRBV7-9 and TRBJ2-1; 8 positions match TRBD1. Germline V CDR1 and CDR2: SEHNR, FQNEAQ (reference sequence). The CDR3 consists of 15 residues. CDR3 nucleotides: TGTGCCAGCAGTTTAGGACAGGGCTCCTACAATGAGCAGTTCTTC. It yields the protein CASSLGQGSYNEQFF.

The rearrangement uses TRBV6-6 and TRBJ1-6; D not certain. V was clipped by 8 bases and J by 5 bases, with 13 bases between them. Germline CDR1 is MNHNY and CDR2 is SVGAGI (reference sequence). This CDR3 is 14 amino acids long. The CDR3 is CASSTPGDNSPLHF. The CDR3 DNA follows: TGTGCCAGCTCCACCCCTGGGGATAATTCACCCCTCCACTTT.

The J gene is TRBJ2-5, the V gene TRBV27, with D possibly being TRBD2 (6 bases). The CDR3 covers 15 residues. Trimming removed 5 bases from V and 1 base from J, with 14 bases in between. CDR1 and CDR2 from the germline V gene are MNHEY and SMNVEV (reference sequence). CDR3 residues: CASSPVEGFQETQYF. In nucleotides, the CDR3 is TGTGCCAGCAGTCCGGTGGAGGGCTTCCAAGAGACCCAGTACTTC.

This clonotype was seen more than once but under ten times. V usage is TRBV10-3 and J usage is TRBJ2-7, with TRBD2 identical over 9 bases. The CDR3 has 13 amino acids. Germline V gene data show CDR1 as ENHRY and CDR2 as SYGVKD. J lost 2 bases, V lost 11 bases, and 7 bases had no gene match. The DNA for the CDR3 is TGTGCCGCAGATAGCGGGGGCACCTACGAGCAGTACTTC. Translation gives CAADSGGTYEQYF.

This clonotype was counted a few times. The chain joins TRBV20-1 to TRBJ2-1; D gene uncertain. V lost 5 bases, J lost 3 bases, and 8 bases lay in between. The CDR3 contains 12 residues. The germline gives CDR1 DFQATT, CDR2 SNEGSKA (reference sequence). CDR3 nucleotides: TGCAGTGCTCCTGACCGCTACAATGAGCAGTTCTTC. Translating it yields CSAPDRYNEQFF.

The rearrangement uses TRBV7-2 and TRBJ2-1; the D is unclear. CDR3 length: 17 amino acids. CDR1 SGHTA and CDR2 FQGNSA come from the germline V gene. Trimming removed 4 bases from V and 1 base from J, with 17 bases in between. The CDR3, as DNA: TGTGCCAGCAGCTCCCCCCTCGGGTACGGATCCTACAATGAGCAGTTCTTC. Its protein product is CASSSPLGYGSYNEQFF.

The chain carries TRBV6-1 and TRBJ2-1, with 8 bases lining up with TRBD1. Germline CDR1 reads MNHNS; CDR2 reads SASEGT. This CDR3 comprises 16 residues. Trimming removed 2 bases from V and 4 bases from J; junction bases left unmatched: 7. The CDR3 nucleotides read TGTGCCAGCAGTGAACATACAGGGGGTATTTACAATGAGCAGTTCTTC. Its translation is CASSEHTGGIYNEQFF.

In its sample, this clonotype is medium-sized. The gene calls are TRBV7-6 and TRBJ1-1; TRBD1 might be the D (5 bases). The V gene's germline CDR1 is SGHVS and CDR2 FNYEAQ. There are 15 residues in the CDR3. The V end was cut by 5 bases, the J end by 6 bases, with 19 bases between. CDR3 region: CASSPRGREYAEAFF. The DNA for the CDR3 is TGTGCCAGCAGCCCGAGGGGCCGGGAGTACGCTGAAGCTTTCTTT.

This rearrangement joins TRBV7-9 to TRBJ2-5; 9 bases are a match to TRBD1. The junction had 7 bases not matched to a gene; V was cut back by 6 bases and J by 5 bases. Per germline, CDR1 SEHNR and CDR2 FQNEAQ (reference sequence). The CDR3 totals 14 residues. The CDR3 protein is CASRPTGGRETQYF. The CDR3 coding sequence is TGTGCCAGCAGGCCCACAGGGGGCCGGGAGACCCAGTACTTC.

This clonotype was counted a few times. This chain connects TRBV23-1 to TRBJ2-2; the D call may be TRBD1 or TRBD2 (5 bases each). TRBV23-1 is noted as an ORF with a role that remains uncertain. The V and J ends lost 4 bases and 6 bases respectively, with 21 bases between them. The CDR3 is made up of 17 amino acids. In DNA, the CDR3 is TGCGCCAGCAGTCTAAGGGTCCCGTACCGGGACGCCGGGGAGCTGTTTTTT. Translation: CASSLRVPYRDAGELFF.

This clonotype was seen more than once but under ten times. The chain is built from TRBV7-2 and TRBJ2-7, with 9 bases matching TRBD2. The CDR3 length is 14 residues. Germline V gene data show CDR1 as SGHTA and CDR2 as FQGNSA. V trimming: 4 bases; J trimming: 0 bases; junction bases outside the gene matches: 1. This CDR3 is CASSWRGGSYEQYF. The DNA for the CDR3 is TGTGCCAGCAGCTGGCGGGGGGGCTCCTACGAGCAGTACTTC.

The chain employs TRBV7-2 and TRBJ2-7; D is ambiguous. The germline V gene encodes CDR1 SGHTA and CDR2 FQGNSA. Trimming took off 5 bases at V and 4 bases at J, with 12 bases between the two ends. The CDR3 totals 13 residues. The CDR3 bases are TGTGCCAGCAGCCCATGGACCCAATACGAGCAGTACTTC. Its protein product is CASSPWTQYEQYF. The entire variable domain, with the rest obtained from reference TRBV7-2 and TRBJ2-7, is as follows: GAGVSQSPSNKVTEKGKDVELRCDPISGHTALYWYRQSLGQGLEFLIYFQGNSAPDKSGLPSDRFSAERTGGSVSTLTIQRTQQEDSAVYLCASSPWTQYEQYFGPGTRLTVT.

This clonotype was counted a few times. V gene TRBV6-5 combines with J gene TRBJ2-3; D ambiguous. Trimming left V 0 bases short and J 5 bases short, with 6 bases between. The CDR3 covers 13 residues. Germline V lookup: CDR1 MNHEY, CDR2 SVGAGI. The CDR3 nucleotides read TGTGCCAGCAGTTACTCGATTGTAGATACGCAGTATTTT. Encoded protein: CASSYSIVDTQYF.

This chain uses TRBV14 with TRBJ2-5, with D tentatively TRBD1 (5 bases). Trimming shortened V by 1 base and J by 7 bases, and 10 bases separated the two germline ends. CDR3 size: 13 residues. Germline loops: CDR1 SGHDN, CDR2 FVKESK. This CDR3 reads CASSQAGQLTQYF. DNA for the CDR3: TGTGCCAGCAGCCAAGCCGGACAACTGACCCAGTACTTC.

This chain connects TRBV15 to TRBJ2-7; 8 bases fit TRBD1. This CDR3 spans 14 amino acids. In germline, CDR1 is LNHNV, CDR2 YYDKDF (reference sequence). The J segment lost 2 bases and the V segment lost 5 bases, leaving 5 bases of the junction unmatched. CDR3 DNA sequence: TGTGCCACCAGCCCTACAGGGGGTCCCTACGAGCAGTACTTC. Protein: CATSPTGGPYEQYF.

The chain combines TRBV7-2 with TRBJ1-2; D gene ambiguous. Germline V gene data show CDR1 as SGHTA and CDR2 as FQGNSA. The CDR3 has 14 amino acids. Trimming removed 2 bases from V and 2 bases from J, with 9 bases in between. CDR3 coding DNA: TGTGCCAGCAGCTTAACCGGGGAAAACTATGGCTACACCTTC. Its protein is CASSLTGENYGYTF.

The gene calls are TRBV7-6 and TRBJ1-1; no reliable D call. The CDR3 has 12 amino acids. Germline CDR1 and CDR2: SGHVS and FNYEAQ. Between the trimmed V and J ends, which lost 1 base and 8 bases, there was a span of 8 bases. CDR3 sequence: CASSLGSSEAFF. The CDR3 DNA follows: TGTGCCAGCAGCTTAGGATCTTCCGAAGCTTTCTTT.

This clonotype was detected only a few times. This chain uses TRBV4-3 with TRBJ1-6; 9 bases match TRBD1. Germline-derived CDR1 and CDR2 are LGHNA and YSLEER. The CDR3 totals 17 residues. Trimming took 2 bases from V and 5 from J; bases not matched to a gene: 7. In nucleotides, the CDR3 is TGCGCCAGCAGCCAATCGGGACAGGGTCATAATAATTCACCCCTCCACTTT. Translated, it gives CASSQSGQGHNNSPLHF.

The chain carries TRBV10-1 and TRBJ2-3; perhaps D is TRBD1 or TRBD2 (5 bases each). Trimming pared 3 bases from V and 0 bases from J, leaving 10 bases between. CDR3 length: 15 residues. CDR1 and CDR2 from the germline V gene are WNHNN and SYGVQD (reference sequence). The CDR3 DNA reads as TGCGCCAGCAGTGATCGTAGGGACAGCACAGATACGCAGTATTTT. Translating it yields CASSDRRDSTDTQYF.

In this sample, this clonotype turned up a few times. The chain carries TRBV12-3 or TRBV12-4 and TRBJ1-2; D gene uncertain. This CDR3 spans 13 amino acids. Trimming stripped 6 bases from V and 3 bases from J, with 11 bases between. DNA of the CDR3: TGTGCCAGCAGCTCTGAAAGATACTATGGCTACACCTTC. Protein: CASSSERYYGYTF.

There are a few counts of this clonotype. The CDR3 DNA sequence: TGTGCCAGCAGTGAACGCCCCCTACAGGGGGGAGAAGAAAAACTGTTTTTT. Translation: CASSERPLQGGEEKLFF. The V gene is TRBV2, the J gene TRBJ1-4; 8 bases map to TRBD1. Germline values: CDR1 SNHLY, CDR2 FYNNEI. This CDR3 has 17 residues. J gave up 8 bases and V 2 bases, and 13 bases lay outside the gene matches.

This clonotype occurred a few times. This chain joins TRBV7-6 and TRBJ1-3, with 8 bases aligning to TRBD1. The germline V gene encodes CDR1 SGHVS and CDR2 FNYEAQ. This CDR3 comprises 14 residues. Losses at the gene ends were 3 bases for V and 9 bases for J; bases not matched to a gene: 7. The chain's CDR3 is CASSLAGQGLTIYF. Here the CDR3 DNA reads TGTGCCAGCAGCTTGGCCGGACAGGGACTCACCATATATTTT. The entire variable domain, with the rest obtained from reference TRBV7-6 and TRBJ1-3, is as follows: GAGVSQSPRYKVTKRGQDVALRCDPISGHVSLYWYRQALGQGPEFLTYFNYEAQQDKSGLPNDRFSAERPEGSISTLTIQRTEQRDSAMYRCASSLAGQGLTIYFGEGSWLTVV.

This clonotype came up a few times. V usage is TRBV11-3 and J usage is TRBJ2-1, with D possibly being TRBD2 (6 bases). Trimming stripped 3 bases from V and 5 bases from J, with 8 bases between. CDR3 length: 13 amino acids. Germline CDR1 is SGHNT and CDR2 is YENEEA. CDR3 DNA: TGTGCCAGCAGCTTGTCTAGCGACAATGAGCAGTTCTTC. Translating it yields CASSLSSDNEQFF.

The V call is TRBV29-1, the J call TRBJ1-2, with TRBD1 as a possible D gene (5 bases). The CDR3 has 13 residues. The germline gives CDR1 SQVTM, CDR2 ANQGSEA. V lost 2 bases and J lost 3, with 10 bases in between. The CDR3 reads CSVESGQYYGYTF. In DNA form, the CDR3 reads TGCAGCGTTGAATCAGGGCAATACTATGGCTACACCTTC.